The 13 T cell receptor beta chains listed next were all sequenced from one sample in a study of regulatory T cells in long-lasting Graves disease. CDR3-region Arm-PCR and iRepertoire HTBI primers produced the TCR beta libraries. TCRdb reprocessed the multiplex PCR reads via MiXCR and lists one record per CDR3 protein. The data contain 620,000 or so distinct CDR3 sequences, 16% of them singletons. The time point denotes: newly diagnosed GD, antithyroid drugs for less than 3 months. There was RNA extracted from PBMCs, and the TCR library was made from it. The same sample was also studied in work on T cells in Graves' hyperthyroidism and ophthalmopathy.

This specimen was peripheral blood mononuclear cells (PBMCs), taken at new diagnosis, from a patient treated with antithyroid drugs. The receptors stem from a woman aged 25-40 years with Graves disease.

With regard to this clonotype: A much more abundant neighbour one base away suggests this may be a read error. This sequence joins TRBV11-3 and TRBJ2-1; D gene ambiguous. CDR1 is SGHNT, CDR2 YENEEA, per germline. The V end was cut by 0 bases, the J end by 6 bases, with 9 bases between. The CDR3 contains 14 residues. DNA of the CDR3: TGTGCCAGCAGCTTAGACCGGGCTATCAATGAGCAGTTCTTC. It is translated as CASSLDRAINEQFF.

This clonotype was found a few times. J is TRBJ2-5 and V is TRBV7-6, with 7 bases that match TRBD1. The V and J ends lost 5 bases and 8 bases, in that order; junction bases with no gene match: 8. The CDR3 runs 13 residues. Germline V gene lookup returns CDR1 SGHVS and CDR2 FNYEAQ. CDR3 protein: CASSVGTEKTQYF. The CDR3 nucleotides read TGTGCCAGCAGCGTCGGGACAGAGAAAACCCAGTACTTC.

The CDR3 DNA reads as TGTGCCAGCTCACCGATAGCGGGAGCAGAGGGGACCCAGTACTTC. Translating it yields CASSPIAGAEGTQYF. The chain carries TRBV18 and TRBJ2-5; 9 bases are shared with TRBD2. Looked up from germline, CDR1 is KGHSH and CDR2 is LQKENI. The CDR3 contains 15 residues. V shed 3 bases, J shed 7 bases, and the junction held 9 bases outside the gene matches.

The chain uses TRBV28 and TRBJ2-7; possible D gene TRBD1, 6 bases. Germline V gene lookup returns CDR1 MDHEN and CDR2 SYDVKM. The CDR3 extends over 14 amino acids. Trimming pared 7 bases from V and 0 bases from J, leaving 13 bases between. CDR3 nucleotide sequence: TGTGCCAGCATCTCTCCGGGACACTCCTACGAGCAGTACTTC. This gives the protein CASISPGHSYEQYF.

In its sample, this clonotype was seen many times. The rearrangement uses TRBV29-1 and TRBJ1-2; TRBD1 is a possible D gene (6 bases). The length of the CDR3 is 12 residues. V lost 6 bases to trimming and J lost 2 bases, with 10 bases between them. Germline CDR1 is SQVTM and CDR2 is ANQGSEA. Here the CDR3 DNA reads TGCAGCGTCTTAGACAGGAACTATGGCTACACCTTC. Translating it yields CSVLDRNYGYTF.

This clonotype was seen ten or more times. This sequence joins TRBV19 and TRBJ1-1; tentative D call: TRBD1 (5 bases). The germline V gene encodes CDR1 LNHDA and CDR2 SQIVND (reference sequence). Trimming shortened V by 6 bases and J by 4 bases, and 12 bases separated the two germline ends. The CDR3 extends over 13 amino acids. CDR3 nucleotide sequence: TGTGCCAGTAGCTCATTGGGGCCCACTGAAGCTTTCTTT. Translated, it gives CASSSLGPTEAFF. Full variable domain (missing parts from reference TRBV19 and TRBJ1-1): DGGITQSPKYLFRKEGQNVTLSCEQNLNHDAMYWYRQDPGQGLRLIYYSQIVNDFQKGDIAEGYSVSREKKESFPLTVTSAQKNPTAFYLCASSSLGPTEAFFGQGTRLTVV.

This clonotype has only a few counts. The chain employs TRBV27 and TRBJ1-5; no clear D. CDR3 size: 14 residues. The germline gives CDR1 MNHEY, CDR2 SMNVEV (reference sequence). Trimming removed 2 bases at V and 7 bases at J, with 12 bases between. CDR3 in amino acids: CASSLGRGLQPQHF. The DNA of the CDR3 is TGTGCCAGCAGTTTAGGTCGTGGGCTACAGCCCCAGCATTTT.

The sample holds a few counts of this clonotype. CDR3 DNA sequence: TGTGCCAGCAGCAAGGGACCCGGGACAGCAGAGACCCAGTACTTC. Protein sequence: CASSKGPGTAETQYF. V usage is TRBV7-9 and J usage is TRBJ2-5, with 7 bases identical to TRBD1. The CDR3 runs to 15 residues. With 5 bases clipped from V and 4 bases from J, the junction kept 10 bases outside the gene matches. Per the germline V gene, CDR1 is SEHNR and CDR2 is FQNEAQ (reference sequence).

This clonotype has only a few counts. The gene calls are TRBV5-1 and TRBJ2-1; perhaps TRBD1 as D (8 bases). Looked up from germline, CDR1 is SGHRS and CDR2 is YFSETQ. Trimming pared 4 bases from V and 1 base from J, leaving 27 bases between. The CDR3 consists of 20 residues. This CDR3 is CASSLRQGTPSGTSYNEQFF. CDR3 DNA sequence: TGCGCCAGCAGCCTACGACAGGGGACCCCGAGCGGGACGTCCTACAATGAGCAGTTCTTC.

In its sample, this clonotype was seen many times. The chain has TRBV12-3 or TRBV12-4 and TRBJ2-7; 7 nucleotides line up with TRBD1. CDR3 length equals 13 residues. After removal of 6 bases from V and 6 bases from J, the junction contained 8 bases not matched to a gene. Written as DNA, the CDR3 is TGTGCCAGCAGGACATACAGGGGAAGCGAGCAGTACTTC. The encoded protein is CASRTYRGSEQYF.

There are many counts of this clonotype. J is TRBJ2-7 and V is TRBV6-1, with TRBD2 as a possible D gene (6 bases). The germline gives CDR1 MNHNS, CDR2 SASEGT. V lost 3 bases and J lost 2, with 14 bases in between. The CDR3 contains 15 residues. CDR3 sequence (DNA): TGTGCCAGCAGTGAGGGCGGGACCCTTCCCTACGAGCAGTACTTC. It encodes CASSEGGTLPYEQYF.

This clonotype was counted ten times or more. The rearrangement uses TRBV2 and TRBJ2-1, with 7 bases aligning to TRBD2. The CDR3 totals 13 residues. V was clipped by 6 bases and J by 9 bases; unmatched bases: 8. Germline lookup yields CDR1 SNHLY and CDR2 FYNNEI. The CDR3 is CASSKRLALEQFF. CDR3 bases: TGTGCCAGCAGCAAACGACTAGCCCTTGAGCAGTTCTTC.

CDR3 protein: CASSYLGGGTEAFF. Here the CDR3 DNA reads TGTGCCAGCAGCTACTTAGGGGGGGGTACTGAAGCTTTCTTT. The chain combines TRBV7-2 with TRBJ1-1, with a possible D match to TRBD1 (6 bases). CDR3 length: 14 amino acids. Germline assignment: CDR1 SGHTA and CDR2 FQGNSA. Trimming cost V 4 bases and J 5 bases, with 14 bases left between them.